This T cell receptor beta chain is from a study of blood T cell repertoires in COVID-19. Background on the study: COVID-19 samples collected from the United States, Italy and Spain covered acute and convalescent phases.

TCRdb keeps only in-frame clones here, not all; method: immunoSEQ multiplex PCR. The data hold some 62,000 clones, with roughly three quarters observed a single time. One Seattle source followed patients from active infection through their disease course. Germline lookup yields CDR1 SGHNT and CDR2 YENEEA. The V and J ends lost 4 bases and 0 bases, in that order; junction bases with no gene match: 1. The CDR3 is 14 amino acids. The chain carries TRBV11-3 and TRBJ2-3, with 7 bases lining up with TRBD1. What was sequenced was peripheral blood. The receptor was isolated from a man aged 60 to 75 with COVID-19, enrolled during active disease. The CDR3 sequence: CASSWDRSTDTQYF. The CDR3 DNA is TGTGCCAGCAGCTGGGACAGAAGCACAGATACGCAGTATTTT.